What follows describes a single TCR beta chain. Its antigen is undetermined. This sample stems from a study of shared clonotypes between healthy human individuals. CD4+ cells yielded CD45RA+ naive and CD45RA-negative memory subsets. TCRdb keeps only in-frame clones here, not all; method: immunoSEQ multiplex PCR. Of about 1.4 million clones detected, roughly 96% appear once; the ten largest clones hold 1.2%. Study observations and caveats: Donor clonotype sharing was expected to depend on sequencing depth.

Sequenced sample: naive CD4+ T cells sorted from blood. Stated subset: CD45RA+ positively selected. This TCR came from a man younger than 40 in good health.

CDR3 DNA: TGTGCCAGCAGTTCCCCGGGACTAGCGGAGCAGTACTTC. Amino acid sequence: CASSSPGLAEQYF. The J gene is TRBJ2-7, the V gene TRBV6-5, with 10 bases that match TRBD2. CDR1 is MNHEY, CDR2 SVGAGI, per germline. The trim removed 4 bases at V and 7 bases at J, leaving 4 bases unmatched. There are 13 residues in the CDR3.